This TCR beta chain comes out of a study of cytomegalovirus exposure and HLA in healthy donors. Donors counted as nominally healthy when sampled, yet unrecorded immune exposures were likely. The PCR employed 60 Vbeta primers together with 13 Jbeta primers. Using immunoSEQ multiplex PCR, the repertoire was profiled, and TCRdb retains in-frame clones only, with some absent. Of 150,000 to 200,000 clones listed, about four fifths are singletons. CDR3 length: 15 residues. Germline lookup yields CDR1 SNHLY and CDR2 FYNNEI. V lost 2 bases and J lost 7, with 15 bases in between. Sequences were obtained from PBMCs. This rearrangement joins TRBV2 to TRBJ1-5, with a weak D call TRBD1 (6 bases). This receptor was obtained from a girl between 5 and 17 years old in good health and CMV-seropositive. CDR3 sequence (DNA): TGTGCCAGCAGTGAATCTTGGGGGGGCACCCAGCCCCAGCATTTT. This translates into CASSESWGGTQPQHF.